This entry lists 16 T cell receptor beta chains sequenced from one sample in a study of CD8+ T cells in alopecia areata. Investigators isolated RNA and reverse transcribed it into cDNA to act as the sequencing template. The assay was immunoSEQ multiplex PCR, and TCRdb's table has in-frame clones only and misses some. The top ten hold around 15% of the sample, which has 110,000 to 150,000 clones, about 59% seen once. Treatment: oral pan-JAK inhibitor, 5-10 mg twice daily. The sequencing here drew on CD8+ T cells sorted from blood, taken at week 4, from a patient treated with tofacitinib. All receptors derive from a human donor with alopecia areata.

This clone showed up just a few times. The CDR3 DNA sequence: TGTGCCAGTAGTACAGGGCGCACTGAAGCTTTCTTT. This sequence encodes CASSTGRTEAFF. V gene TRBV19 combines with J gene TRBJ1-1; tentatively, D is TRBD1 (5 bases). The V end was cut by 4 bases, the J end by 4 bases, with 7 bases between. CDR3 length: 12 residues. The germline V gene encodes CDR1 LNHDA and CDR2 SQIVND (reference sequence).

J is TRBJ2-7 and V is TRBV7-9, with 8 bases fitting TRBD2. This CDR3 comprises 12 residues. From germline, CDR1 is SEHNR and CDR2 FQNEAQ (reference sequence). J lost 6 bases, V lost 5 bases, and 3 bases had no gene match. The CDR3: CASSREGLEQYF. The CDR3 nucleotides read TGTGCCAGCAGCCGGGAGGGACTCGAGCAGTACTTC.

The CDR3, as DNA: TGTGCCAGCAGCCTCTTACAGAACACTGAAGCTTTCTTT. It encodes CASSLLQNTEAFF. The chain has TRBV13 and TRBJ1-1, with D unclear. Germline V gene sequence: CDR1 PRHDT, CDR2 FYEKMQ (reference sequence). The germline V and J ends were trimmed by 5 bases and 1 base, with 8 bases remaining between them. This CDR3 is 13 amino acids long. The full variable domain, completed using reference TRBV13 and TRBJ1-1, is AAGVIQSPRHLIKEKRETATLKCYPIPRHDTVYWYQQGPGQDPQFLISFYEKMQSDKGSIPDRFSAQQFSDYHSELNMSSLELGDSALYFCASSLLQNTEAFFGQGTRLTVV.

This chain joins TRBV30 and TRBJ2-1; D uncertain. This CDR3 has 13 residues. Between the trimmed V and J ends, which lost 4 bases and 7 bases, there was a span of 14 bases. Germline V lookup: CDR1 GTSNPN, CDR2 SVGIG (reference sequence). CDR3 loop: CAWKLIHWNEQFF. The CDR3 coding sequence is TGTGCCTGGAAACTCATCCACTGGAATGAGCAGTTCTTC. Drawing the rest from reference TRBV30 and TRBJ2-1, the complete variable domain is SQTIHQWPATLVQPVGSPLSLECTVEGTSNPNLYWYRQAAGRGLQLLFYSVGIGQISSEVPQNLSASRPQDRQFILSSKKLLLSDSGFYLCAWKLIHWNEQFFGPGTRLTVL.

The chain employs TRBV4-3 and TRBJ1-5; 9 bases align to TRBD1. The CDR3 runs to 15 residues. Trimming at V came to 3 bases and at J to 7 bases, leaving 7 bases not matched to a gene. Germline CDR1 LGHNA, CDR2 YSLEER. For the CDR3, the DNA is TGCGCCAGCAGCCAGGTCACAGGGGGCGCGCAGCCCCAGCATTTT. Its protein is CASSQVTGGAQPQHF.

The CDR3, as DNA: TGTGCCAGCAGCTTAGTGGGGGGAGACGGGGAGACCCAGTACTTC. Residues: CASSLVGGDGETQYF. The rearrangement joins TRBV13 to TRBJ2-5; D perhaps matches TRBD2 (6 bases). Trimming removed 1 base from V and 5 bases from J, with 14 bases in between. The CDR3 covers 15 residues. Germline V lookup: CDR1 PRHDT, CDR2 FYEKMQ (reference sequence). Variable domain in full (rest from reference TRBV13 and TRBJ2-5): AAGVIQSPRHLIKEKRETATLKCYPIPRHDTVYWYQQGPGQDPQFLISFYEKMQSDKGSIPDRFSAQQFSDYHSELNMSSLELGDSALYFCASSLVGGDGETQYFGPGTRLLVL.

This rearrangement joins TRBV6-6 to TRBJ2-5; D could derive from TRBD1 or TRBD2 (5 bases each). The CDR3 runs to 14 residues. Germline assignment: CDR1 MNHNY and CDR2 SVGAGI (reference sequence). Trimming took 0 bases from V and 5 from J, leaving 10 bases between them. CDR3 nucleotide sequence: TGTGCCAGCAGTTACTCGATCGGGGCCGAGACCCAGTACTTC. It is translated as CASSYSIGAETQYF.

The chain carries TRBV29-1 and TRBJ1-4; possible D gene TRBD1, 6 bases. Germline CDR1 reads SQVTM; CDR2 reads ANQGSEA. Trimming shortened V by 0 bases and J by 8 bases, and 25 bases separated the two germline ends. The CDR3 spans 18 residues. The CDR3 nucleotides read TGCAGCGTTGAAGATCTTAACGAGGGGGTGAGGCCCGGGGAAAAACTGTTTTTT. Translating gives CSVEDLNEGVRPGEKLFF.

The V gene is TRBV11-1, the J gene TRBJ1-2, with no clear D. Trimming took off 4 bases at V and 3 bases at J, with 15 bases between the two ends. Germline values: CDR1 SGHAT, CDR2 FQDESV (reference sequence). This CDR3 spans 15 amino acids. The CDR3 loop is CASSSEENSDYGYTF. The CDR3, as DNA: TGTGCCAGCAGCTCAGAGGAGAACAGCGACTATGGCTACACCTTC.

The chain links TRBV27 to TRBJ2-2; D unclear. Deletions cut 2 bases from V and 4 bases from J, with 8 bases between. The germline V gene encodes CDR1 MNHEY and CDR2 SMNVEV (reference sequence). The CDR3 loop spans 14 amino acids. The CDR3 region is CASSLTPITGELFF. CDR3 DNA: TGTGCCAGCAGTTTAACTCCGATCACCGGGGAGCTGTTTTTT.

This clone was seen more than once but under ten times. This chain uses TRBV11-2 with TRBJ1-2; D perhaps matches TRBD1 (6 bases). CDR3 length equals 15 residues. Trimming pared 2 bases from V and 4 bases from J, leaving 14 bases between. From germline, CDR1 is SGHAT and CDR2 FQNNGV. The CDR3 reads CASSLLGGSGYGYTF. CDR3 coding DNA: TGTGCCAGCAGCTTACTCGGGGGCAGTGGCTATGGCTACACCTTC.

This sequence joins TRBV4-1 and TRBJ2-7, with D unclear. Germline V gene sequence: CDR1 MGHRA, CDR2 YSYEKL. The CDR3 consists of 14 residues. V was clipped by 0 bases and J by 5 bases, with 11 bases between them. The CDR3 loop is CASSQDRVTHEQYF. The CDR3 region has the DNA TGCGCCAGCAGCCAAGACCGAGTTACCCACGAGCAGTACTTC.

V usage is TRBV30 and J usage is TRBJ1-6, with TRBD1 matching 7 bases. Germline loops: CDR1 GTSNPN, CDR2 SVGIG (reference sequence). CDR3 length equals 14 residues. Unmatched junction bases numbered 6, after V lost 0 bases and J lost 10 bases. The CDR3 nucleotides are TGTGCCTGGAGTGTACAAGGGGGCCGGTCACCCCTCCACTTT. Residues: CAWSVQGGRSPLHF.

The rearrangement uses TRBV4-2 and TRBJ2-2; unclear D gene. The CDR3 has 14 residues. V was cut by 4 bases and J by 4 bases, with 10 bases left in between. CDR1 is LGHNA, CDR2 YNFKEQ, per germline. The CDR3 sequence is CASSPLEATGELFF. The CDR3 DNA is TGTGCCAGCAGCCCCCTAGAGGCCACCGGGGAGCTGTTTTTT.

The chain has TRBV7-9 and TRBJ2-5; tentative D call: TRBD2 (6 bases). The CDR3 spans 15 residues. CDR1 and CDR2 from the germline V gene are SEHNR and FQNEAQ (reference sequence). Trimming shortened V by 1 base and J by 3 bases, and 12 bases separated the two germline ends. The CDR3 reads CASSLGLEGKETQYF. The CDR3 DNA reads TGTGCCAGCAGCTTAGGACTAGAAGGGAAAGAGACCCAGTACTTC.

CDR3 nucleotide sequence: TGTGCCAGCAGCTGGGGGCCCCGAGGGGACACTGAAGCTTTCTTT. Protein: CASSWGPRGDTEAFF. J is TRBJ1-1 and V is TRBV5-6; perhaps TRBD1 as D (6 bases). V gave up 3 bases and J gave up 3 bases, with 15 bases separating them. The CDR3 is 15 residues long. CDR1 is SGHDT and CDR2 is YYEEEE in the germline V gene.